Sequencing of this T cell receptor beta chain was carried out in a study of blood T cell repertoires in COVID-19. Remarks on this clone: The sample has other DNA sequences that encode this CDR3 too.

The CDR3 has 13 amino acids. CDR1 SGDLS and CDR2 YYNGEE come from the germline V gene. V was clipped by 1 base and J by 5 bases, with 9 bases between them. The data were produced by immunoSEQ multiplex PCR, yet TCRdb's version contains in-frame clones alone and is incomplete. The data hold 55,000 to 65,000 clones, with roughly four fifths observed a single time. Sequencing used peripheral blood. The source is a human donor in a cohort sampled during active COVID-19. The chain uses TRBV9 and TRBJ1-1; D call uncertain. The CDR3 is CASSVSLRTEAFF. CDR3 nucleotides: TGTGCCAGCAGCGTAAGTCTCAGGACTGAAGCTTTCTTT.